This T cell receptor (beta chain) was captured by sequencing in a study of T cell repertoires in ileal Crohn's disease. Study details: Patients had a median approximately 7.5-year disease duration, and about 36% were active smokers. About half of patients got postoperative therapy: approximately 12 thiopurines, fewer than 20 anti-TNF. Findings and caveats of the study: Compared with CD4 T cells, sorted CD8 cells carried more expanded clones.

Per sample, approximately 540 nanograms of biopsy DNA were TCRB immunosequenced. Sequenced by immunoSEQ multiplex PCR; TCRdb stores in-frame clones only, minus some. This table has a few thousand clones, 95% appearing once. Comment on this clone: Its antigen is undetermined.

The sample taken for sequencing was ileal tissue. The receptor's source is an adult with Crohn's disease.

The CDR3 DNA is TGTGCCAGCAGCGCCAACAGGGGCGCCGGGGAGCTGTTTTTT. This codes for CASSANRGAGELFF. This chain uses TRBV5-6 with TRBJ2-2; 7 nucleotides match TRBD1. V gave up 4 bases and J gave up 6 bases; unmatched junction bases: 6. From germline, CDR1 is SGHDT and CDR2 YYEEEE. CDR3 length: 14 residues.